This T cell receptor beta chain was recovered during a study of blood T cell repertoires in COVID-19. Profiled with immunoSEQ multiplex PCR; TCRdb holds only in-frame clones, not every one. The table records about 170,000 clones, approximately 88% of them present only once. CDR1 GTSNPN and CDR2 SVGIG come from the germline V gene (reference sequence). This CDR3 spans 14 amino acids. The germline V and J ends were trimmed by 2 bases and 6 bases, with 13 bases remaining between them. This TCR was recovered from a woman aged 55-70 years with acute or convalescent COVID-19. This chain links TRBV30 with TRBJ1-4; possibly TRBD1 for D (5 bases). Input material: peripheral blood. The CDR3 DNA sequence: TGTGCCTGGAGTCTCAGGGTGGATTATGAAAAACTGTTTTTT. This sequence encodes CAWSLRVDYEKLFF.